These 11 T cell receptor beta chains were all obtained from the same sample, sequenced in a study of beta chain features in type 1 diabetes. Study-wide results and caveats: Shorter TCRB CDR3s, moderately but significantly so, were found in Type 1 diabetes patients in all four CD4+ subsets.

Expressed TCRB transcripts were sequenced because the entire RNA isolate underwent reverse transcription. Libraries were prepared by immunoSEQ multiplex PCR; TCRdb keeps only in-frame clonotypes and omits some of them. Of 100,000 to 150,000 clones in the sample, approximately 15% were seen once. Their target antigens are unknown. What was sequenced was central memory CD4+ T cells from blood. These receptors all stem from a man aged 18 to 30 with type 1 diabetes.

A few counts support this clone. The genes are TRBV5-6 and TRBJ1-4; D is uncertain. V lost 4 bases to trimming and J lost 1 base, with 8 bases between them. Germline V lookup: CDR1 SGHDT, CDR2 YYEEEE. The CDR3 sequence is 14 residues long. As DNA, the CDR3 is TGTGCCAGCAGCCAGGTTGAAACTAATGAAAAACTGTTTTTT. As protein: CASSQVETNEKLFF.

Of note for this clone: A far larger clone is only one base removed, so a read error is likely. The chain couples TRBV30 to TRBJ1-1; 7 nucleotides match TRBD1. In germline, CDR1 is GTSNPN, CDR2 SVGIG (reference sequence). V lost 2 bases, J lost 5 bases, and 14 bases stayed unmatched. The CDR3 sequence is 16 residues long. CDR3 region: CAWSLLGTVFQTEAFF. In nucleotides, the CDR3 is TGTGCCTGGAGTTTACTCGGGACAGTCTTTCAGACTGAAGCTTTCTTT.

CDR3 bases: TGTGCCTGGAGGGTCGGACCAGGCCCCAGCTCCTACGAGCAGTACTTC. As protein: CAWRVGPGPSSYEQYF. The chain carries TRBV30 and TRBJ2-7; D gene uncertain. Trimming took off 3 bases at V and 0 bases at J, with 18 bases between the two ends. This CDR3 has 16 amino acids. CDR1 and CDR2 from the germline V gene are GTSNPN and SVGIG (reference sequence).

V usage is TRBV5-6 and J usage is TRBJ2-7, with 11 bases lining up with TRBD2. The germline CDR1 and CDR2 sequences are SGHDT and YYEEEE. CDR3 size: 16 residues. V was pared by 4 bases and J by 2 bases, with 8 bases of the junction left unmatched. The CDR3 loop reads CASSPVGLAETYEQYF. CDR3 bases: TGTGCCAGCAGCCCGGTGGGACTAGCGGAGACCTACGAGCAGTACTTC. Drawing the rest from reference TRBV5-6 and TRBJ2-7, the complete variable domain is DAGVTQSPTHLIKTRGQQVTLRCSPKSGHDTVSWYQQALGQGPQFIFQYYEEEERQRGNFPDRFSGHQFPNYSSELNVNALLLGDSALYLCASSPVGLAETYEQYFGPGTRLTVT.

This rearrangement joins TRBV7-2 to TRBJ2-7, with D unclear. The CDR3 extends over 13 amino acids. CDR1 and CDR2 (germline): SGHTA, FQGNSA. V lost 5 bases, J lost 4 bases, and 12 bases lay in between. The chain's CDR3 is CASSPPAGYEQYF. In DNA form, the CDR3 reads TGTGCCAGCAGCCCCCCGGCCGGGTACGAGCAGTACTTC.

The J gene is TRBJ2-5, the V gene TRBV7-8; the match to TRBD2 covers 9 bases. V shed 4 bases, J shed 5 bases, and the junction held 8 bases outside the gene matches. There are 15 residues in the CDR3. Germline loops: CDR1 SGHVS, CDR2 FQNEAQ. The DNA of the CDR3 is TGTGCCAGCAGCTCCAGCGGGGGGCCTTGGGAGACCCAGTACTTC. It specifies CASSSSGGPWETQYF.

This clone was seen a few times. This chain connects TRBV15 to TRBJ2-3; TRBD1 matches 8 bases. Germline lookup yields CDR1 LNHNV and CDR2 YYDKDF (reference sequence). V shed 0 bases, J shed 4 bases, and the junction held 9 bases outside the gene matches. The length of the CDR3 is 17 residues. CDR3 nucleotide sequence: TGTGCCACCAGCAGAGATCACGGCAGGACAGGGCCAGATACGCAGTATTTT. Protein: CATSRDHGRTGPDTQYF.

This clone came up many times. The same CDR3 can be traced to other DNA sequences in this sample. This chain uses TRBV10-3 with TRBJ2-3; 9 bases map to TRBD1. Per the germline V gene, CDR1 is ENHRY and CDR2 is SYGVKD. The CDR3 totals 15 residues. The trim removed 0 bases at V and 6 bases at J, leaving 4 bases unmatched. CDR3 DNA: TGTGCCATCAGTGAGTCGGGGACAGGGACCGATACGCAGTATTTT. It encodes CAISESGTGTDTQYF.

This clone came up a few times. The rearrangement links TRBV2 to TRBJ2-2; 8 positions agree with TRBD1. This CDR3 has 16 amino acids. Trimming took 4 bases from V and 5 from J; bases not matched to a gene: 9. The germline V gene encodes CDR1 SNHLY and CDR2 FYNNEI. CDR3 amino acids: CASSVPTGEWTGELFF. The CDR3 DNA reads as TGTGCCAGCAGTGTCCCGACAGGGGAGTGGACCGGGGAGCTGTTTTTT.

This sequence joins TRBV6-5 and TRBJ1-1, with D possibly TRBD1 on 6 matching bases. Germline CDR1 reads MNHEY; CDR2 reads SVGAGI. This CDR3 comprises 15 residues. Trimming removed 2 bases from V and 0 bases from J, with 10 bases in between. The CDR3 loop reads CASSYGQPLNTEAFF. For the CDR3, the DNA is TGTGCCAGCAGTTACGGACAGCCCCTGAACACTGAAGCTTTCTTT.

The chain employs TRBV7-9 and TRBJ2-7; perhaps TRBD2 as D (5 bases). Trimming stripped 2 bases from V and 9 bases from J, with 11 bases between. CDR1 and CDR2 (germline): SEHNR, FQNEAQ (reference sequence). The CDR3 contains 12 residues. As DNA, the CDR3 is TGTGCCAGCAGCTTATCAGAGGCGGGGCAGTACTTC. It is translated as CASSLSEAGQYF.